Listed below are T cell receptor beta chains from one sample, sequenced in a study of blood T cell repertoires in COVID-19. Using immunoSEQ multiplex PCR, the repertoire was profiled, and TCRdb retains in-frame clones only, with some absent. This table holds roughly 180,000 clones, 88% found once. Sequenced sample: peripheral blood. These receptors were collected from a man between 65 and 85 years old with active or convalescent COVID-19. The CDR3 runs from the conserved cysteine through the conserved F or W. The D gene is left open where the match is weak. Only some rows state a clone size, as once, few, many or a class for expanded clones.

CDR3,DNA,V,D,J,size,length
CASSAKSYRGDYGYTF,TGTGCCAGCAGCGCCAAAAGCTACAGGGGAGACTATGGCTACACCTTC,TRBV11-3,TRBD1,TRBJ1-2,once,16
CASSLGLAGTLSYEQYF,TGTGCCAGCAGCCTAGGACTAGCGGGGACATTATCCTACGAGCAGTACTTC,TRBV5-4,TRBD2,TRBJ2-7,-,17
CAGRETGAGYTF,TGTGCCGGCCGAGAAACAGGGGCTGGCTACACCTTC,TRBV28,TRBD1,TRBJ1-2,once,12
CASSKASGRLASSYNEQFF,TGCGCCAGCAGTAAGGCTAGCGGGAGACTTGCGAGCTCCTACAATGAGCAGTTCTTC,TRBV10-2,TRBD2,TRBJ2-1,-,19
CAISESGQGGKTQYF,TGTGCCATCAGTGAGTCAGGGCAGGGCGGCAAGACCCAGTACTTC,TRBV10-3,-,TRBJ2-5,-,15
CASSESRLGHGENEQFF,TGCGCCAGCAGTGAGTCCCGGTTGGGGCACGGTGAAAATGAGCAGTTCTTC,TRBV10-1,-,TRBJ2-1,few,17
CATQIISGGALYEQYF,TGTGCCACGCAGATTATTAGCGGGGGGGCTCTCTACGAGCAGTACTTC,TRBV28,TRBD2,TRBJ2-7,-,16
CASSPRGSTDTQYF,TGTGCCAGCAGCCCCCGAGGATCCACAGATACGCAGTATTTT,TRBV11-2,-,TRBJ2-3,-,14
CASSPRLAGQETQYF,TGTGCCAGCAGTCCCCGACTAGCGGGGCAAGAGACCCAGTACTTC,TRBV2,TRBD2,TRBJ2-5,-,15
CASSLGSISGNTIYF,TGCGCCAGCAGCTTGGGGTCTATCTCTGGAAACACCATATATTTT,TRBV5-1,-,TRBJ1-3,-,15
CASSPRTGKHEQYF,TGTGCCAGCAGCCCAAGGACAGGGAAGCACGAGCAGTACTTC,TRBV9,TRBD1,TRBJ2-7,once,14
CASSPRRGETQYF,TGTGCCAGCTCACCGCGGCGAGGGGAGACCCAGTACTTC,TRBV18,-,TRBJ2-5,-,13
CASSPKGQGNYGYTF,TGTGCCAGCAGCCCGAAGGGACAGGGGAACTATGGCTACACCTTC,TRBV28,TRBD1,TRBJ1-2,-,15
CASRLAGAMKNEQFF,TGTGCCAGTAGACTAGCGGGAGCTATGAAGAATGAGCAGTTCTTC,TRBV19,TRBD2,TRBJ2-1,-,15
CASSQDPSGPYEQYF,TGCGCCAGCAGCCAAGATCCTAGCGGCCCCTACGAGCAGTACTTC,TRBV4-3,TRBD2,TRBJ2-7,-,15
CASSDQAGASDEQFF,TGCGCCAGCAGTGATCAAGCGGGAGCAAGCGATGAGCAGTTCTTC,TRBV10-2,TRBD2,TRBJ2-1,few,15
CASSPEALSYEQYF,TGTGCCAGCAGCCCCGAAGCACTCTCCTACGAGCAGTACTTC,TRBV5-8,-,TRBJ2-7,-,14
CASSSPPGQNTGELFF,TGTGCCAGCAGCTCACCTCCGGGACAGAACACCGGGGAGCTGTTTTTT,TRBV7-9,-,TRBJ2-2,-,16
CASSVGGGANYEQYF,TGTGCCAGCAGCGTAGGCGGGGGGGCCAACTACGAGCAGTACTTC,TRBV9,TRBD2,TRBJ2-7,-,15
CASSPQTRSQAFF,TGTGCCAGCAGCCCACAAACCCGGAGTCAAGCTTTCTTT,TRBV7-9,-,TRBJ1-1,few,13
CAISFPGGREAFF,TGTGCCATCTCCTTTCCAGGGGGCCGAGAGGCTTTCTTT,TRBV10-3,TRBD1,TRBJ1-1,-,13
CASSRTENTEAFF,TGTGCCAGCAGCCGGACAGAAAACACTGAAGCTTTCTTT,TRBV3-1/TRBV3-2,-,TRBJ1-1,-,13
CASSWRTSTYGNTIYF,TGTGCCAGCAGTTGGAGAACCTCGACCTATGGAAACACCATATATTTT,TRBV21-1,-,TRBJ1-3,few,16
CASSTGWGQAYEQYF,TGTGCCAGCAGCACCGGATGGGGGCAGGCCTACGAGCAGTACTTC,TRBV27,-,TRBJ2-7,-,15
CASSFGDTSNEKLFF,TGTGCCAGCAGCTTTGGGGACACCAGTAATGAAAAACTGTTTTTT,TRBV7-9,-,TRBJ1-4,-,15
CASSIGTVNTGELFF,TGTGCCAGTAGTATAGGTACAGTTAACACCGGGGAGCTGTTTTTT,TRBV19,-,TRBJ2-2,-,15
CASSLWRTSGVETQYF,TGTGCCAGCAGTTTATGGAGGACTAGCGGGGTAGAGACCCAGTACTTC,TRBV28,TRBD2,TRBJ2-5,-,16
CASTGREGQDPYEQYF,TGTGCCAGCACCGGCCGTGAGGGACAGGACCCCTACGAGCAGTACTTC,TRBV25-1,TRBD1,TRBJ2-7,-,16
CASSLAGTYEQYF,TGTGCCAGCTCACTAGCGGGGACCTACGAGCAGTACTTC,TRBV18,TRBD2,TRBJ2-7,-,13
CASTQGPGPSPGHYEQYF,TGTGCCAGCACCCAGGGGCCGGGGCCTTCCCCGGGCCACTACGAGCAGTACTTC,TRBV21-1,-,TRBJ2-7,-,18
CASSSPTQGGKLFF,TGTGCCAGCAGCTCACCAACACAGGGCGGAAAACTGTTTTTT,TRBV6-5,-,TRBJ1-4,-,14
CASSQEVQGIGEQFF,TGCGCCAGCAGCCAAGAAGTGCAGGGCATCGGCGAGCAGTTCTTC,TRBV4-3,-,TRBJ2-1,-,15
CASSLIYPGGYEQYF,TGTGCCAGCAGTTTGATCTACCCCGGAGGGTACGAGCAGTACTTC,TRBV28,-,TRBJ2-7,-,15
CASSLGAPSSGNTIYF,TGTGCCAGCAGCTTAGGGGCCCCGAGCTCTGGAAACACCATATATTTT,TRBV7-9,-,TRBJ1-3,-,16
CASSLDPATSYEQYF,TGTGCCAGCAGCTTAGATCCAGCGACCTCCTACGAGCAGTACTTC,TRBV11-2,-,TRBJ2-7,-,15
CASSHRLSSLGAQYF,TGTGCCAGCAGCCACCGACTAAGCAGCCTCGGGGCCCAGTACTTC,TRBV11-2,-,TRBJ2-5,-,15
CASSKINPWPGTQYF,TGTGCCAGCAGCAAAATTAACCCCTGGCCAGGTACGCAGTATTTT,TRBV21-1,-,TRBJ2-3,-,15
CASSHYTGGNTGELFF,TGTGCCAGCAGCCACTATACGGGAGGGAACACCGGGGAGCTGTTTTTT,TRBV3-1/TRBV3-2,TRBD2,TRBJ2-2,-,16
CASQEENQPQHF,TGTGCCAGCCAGGAGGAAAATCAGCCCCAGCATTTT,TRBV18,-,TRBJ1-5,few,12
CASSTPLAGVPLYYNEQFF,TGTGCCAGCAGCACCCCGCTAGCGGGCGTCCCCCTTTACTACAATGAGCAGTTCTTC,TRBV7-9,TRBD2,TRBJ2-1,-,19
CASSSRGRGSSTGELFF,TGTGCCAGCAGCTCGAGGGGGAGGGGTTCGAGCACCGGGGAGCTGTTTTTT,TRBV7-6,-,TRBJ2-2,-,17